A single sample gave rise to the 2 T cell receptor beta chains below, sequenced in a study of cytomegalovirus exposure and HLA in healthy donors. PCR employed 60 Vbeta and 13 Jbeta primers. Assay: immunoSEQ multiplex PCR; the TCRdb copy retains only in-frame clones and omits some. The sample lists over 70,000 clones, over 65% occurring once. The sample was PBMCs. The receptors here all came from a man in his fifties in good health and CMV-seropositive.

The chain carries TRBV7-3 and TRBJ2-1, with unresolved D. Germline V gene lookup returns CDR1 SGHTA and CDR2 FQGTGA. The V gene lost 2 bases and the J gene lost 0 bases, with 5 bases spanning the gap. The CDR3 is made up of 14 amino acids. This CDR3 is CASSLDSSYNEQFF. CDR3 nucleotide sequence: TGTGCCAGCAGCTTAGATAGCTCCTACAATGAGCAGTTCTTC.

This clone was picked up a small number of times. In DNA, the CDR3 is TGTGCCAGCAGCTTTGGCGGGACAGGGGGTTCTAACTATGGCTACACCTTC. Translating it yields CASSFGGTGGSNYGYTF. This chain connects TRBV5-4 to TRBJ1-2; 11 nucleotides match TRBD1. CDR1 and CDR2 from the germline V gene are SGHNT and YYREEE (reference sequence). The CDR3 consists of 17 residues. V lost 2 bases to trimming and J lost 0 bases; unmatched junction nucleotides: 6.